The present T cell receptor beta chain was sequenced within a study of T cells in Graves' hyperthyroidism and ophthalmopathy. The CDR3 regions of TCR beta were amplified from RNA transcripts. TCR CDR3 underwent first-round RT-PCR with the HTBI primer set. TCRdb passed the multiplex PCR reads through MiXCR, listing each CDR3 protein once. The table has 550,000 to 800,000 distinct CDR3 sequences, about 16% seen once. This clonotype was counted at least ten times. Its matching antigen is unknown. Study results and caveats: In validation, the model predicted ophthalmopathy. These predictions came a median about 6.8 months before onset.

Germline V gene sequence: CDR1 GTSNPN, CDR2 SVGIG (reference sequence). CDR3 length equals 13 residues. Trimming cost V 0 bases and J 2 bases, with 7 bases left between them. The sequence derives from a young man with Graves' hyperthyroidism. The chain employs TRBV30 and TRBJ1-1, with unresolved D. The specimen sequenced was blood. The CDR3 loop reads CAWSVFGNTEAFF. CDR3 nucleotide sequence: TGTGCCTGGAGTGTATTTGGAAACACTGAAGCTTTCTTT.